This T cell receptor (beta chain) was recorded in a study of cytomegalovirus exposure and HLA in healthy donors. TCRdb's copy holds only in-frame clones and misses some; the assay was immunoSEQ multiplex PCR. Of roughly 73,000 clones in the sample, over 85% were seen once. This CDR3 is 16 amino acids long. Germline CDR1 is KGHSH and CDR2 is LQKENI. Trimming took 4 bases from V and 3 from J; bases not matched to a gene: 9. The sequencing input was PBMCs. This rearrangement joins TRBV18 to TRBJ1-1; TRBD1 matches at 9 bases. The sequence came from a man aged 18 to 30 in good health and CMV-seropositive. CDR3 nucleotide sequence: TGTGCCAGCTCACAGGGGGACAGGGTCAGGGACACTGAAGCTTTCTTT. Protein product: CASSQGDRVRDTEAFF.